Following are 26 T cell receptor beta chains from one sample sequenced in a study of T cells in Graves' hyperthyroidism and ophthalmopathy. What was amplified from RNA transcripts were TCR beta CDR3 regions. The HTBI set primed first-round TCR CDR3 RT-PCR. TCRdb re-analysed the multiplex PCR reads in MiXCR, keeping a single row per CDR3 protein. The table lists about 380,000 distinct CDR3 sequences, 13% of them singletons. Sequencing was carried out using blood. These receptors were taken from a man aged 25 to 40 with Graves' hyperthyroidism that later progressed to Graves' ophthalmopathy.

This clonotype has more than one count but fewer than ten. The chain is built from TRBV6-1 and TRBJ1-5; D is undetermined. The CDR3 is 17 residues long. Germline CDR1 and CDR2: MNHNS and SASEGT. V lost 2 bases and J lost 0, with 14 bases in between. The CDR3 loop reads CASSEPWGSYSNQPQHF. CDR3 nucleotide sequence: TGTGCCAGCAGTGAACCCTGGGGTAGTTATAGCAATCAGCCCCAGCATTTT.

V and J are TRBV6-1 and TRBJ2-7, with no clear D. Trimming took off 2 bases at V and 2 bases at J, with 10 bases between the two ends. CDR3 length: 14 amino acids. Germline CDR1 reads MNHNS; CDR2 reads SASEGT. CDR3 sequence (DNA): TGTGCCAGCAGTGAAAGTCTCGAACCCTACGAGCAGTACTTC. Translating gives CASSESLEPYEQYF.

This clonotype came up many times. V is TRBV2 and J is TRBJ2-7; no reliable D call. The CDR3 loop spans 13 amino acids. V lost 3 bases, J lost 5 bases, and 11 bases lay in between. In germline, CDR1 is SNHLY, CDR2 FYNNEI. The CDR3 nucleotides are TGTGCCAGCAGTGATCGGCGTGGGGACGAGCAGTACTTC. It specifies CASSDRRGDEQYF.

The sample holds many counts of this clonotype. The chain employs TRBV11-3 and TRBJ2-7; 11 bases map to TRBD1. Germline CDR1 is SGHNT and CDR2 is YENEEA. J was trimmed by 3 bases and V by 1 base; bases with no gene match: 2. The CDR3 extends over 15 amino acids. The CDR3, as DNA: TGTGCCAGCAGCTTAGCGGACAGGGGGCTCTACGAGCAGTACTTC. Protein product: CASSLADRGLYEQYF.

There are a few counts of this clonotype. The chain employs TRBV7-9 and TRBJ2-5; TRBD2 aligns across 9 bases. CDR3 length: 17 amino acids. V dropped 0 bases and J dropped 2; count of bases not matched to a gene: 7. The germline V gene has CDR1 SEHNR and CDR2 FQNEAQ (reference sequence). CDR3 protein: CASSLARLTSGQETQYF. The CDR3 DNA is TGTGCCAGCAGCTTAGCGCGTTTGACTAGCGGACAAGAGACCCAGTACTTC.

This clonotype was counted many times. This sequence joins TRBV20-1 and TRBJ1-4; 7 bases map to TRBD1. With 4 bases clipped from V and 8 bases from J, the junction kept 7 bases outside the gene matches. CDR1 is DFQATT, CDR2 SNEGSKA, per germline (reference sequence). The CDR3 sequence is 13 residues long. The CDR3 DNA reads TGCAGTGCTATCAGGGGGGTTCGAGAAAAACTGTTTTTT. Protein product: CSAIRGVREKLFF.

Ten or more counts support this clonotype. The V call is TRBV6-1, the J call TRBJ2-5, with D perhaps matching TRBD2 (5 bases). Germline loops: CDR1 MNHNS, CDR2 SASEGT. The CDR3 sequence is 13 residues long. V gave up 3 bases and J gave up 5 bases, with 10 bases separating them. CDR3 sequence: CASSDSTGETQYF. CDR3 coding DNA: TGTGCCAGCAGTGACTCGACGGGGGAGACCCAGTACTTC.

There are many counts of this clonotype. The genes are TRBV5-1 and TRBJ2-3, with 11 positions matching TRBD2. Germline V CDR1 and CDR2: SGHRS, YFSETQ. The CDR3 extends over 15 amino acids. With 2 bases clipped from V and 5 bases from J, the junction kept 4 bases outside the gene matches. CDR3 sequence (DNA): TGCGCCAGCAGCTTACTAGCGGGGGCAAAAGATACGCAGTATTTT. Translation gives CASSLLAGAKDTQYF.

This clonotype was counted at least ten times. The V gene is TRBV6-1, the J gene TRBJ2-1; 10 nucleotides align to TRBD1. Germline values: CDR1 MNHNS, CDR2 SASEGT. CDR3 length: 15 amino acids. V lost 6 bases to trimming and J lost 7 bases; unmatched junction nucleotides: 9. This CDR3 reads CASSPPGTGVNEQFF. CDR3 nucleotides: TGTGCCAGCAGCCCCCCCGGGACAGGGGTGAATGAGCAGTTCTTC.

This clonotype was found a few times. This chain links TRBV7-9 with TRBJ2-1; D unclear. Per the germline V gene, CDR1 is SEHNR and CDR2 is FQNEAQ (reference sequence). V dropped 3 bases and J dropped 4 bases, with 7 bases sitting between them. The CDR3 has 13 residues. For the CDR3, the DNA is TGTGCCAGCAGCTTCGGAAAGTACAATGAGCAGTTCTTC. It specifies CASSFGKYNEQFF. Full variable domain (rest looked up from reference TRBV7-9 and TRBJ2-1): DTGVSQNPRHKITKRGQNVTFRCDPISEHNRLYWYRQTLGQGPEFLTYFQNEAQLEKSRLLSDRFSAERPKGSFSTLEIQRTEQGDSAMYLCASSFGKYNEQFFGPGTRLTVL.

This clonotype turned up a few times. The CDR3 DNA is TGTGCCAGCAGCTGGGGTACGGGACAAACTTATAATTCACCCCTCCACTTT. Residues: CASSWGTGQTYNSPLHF. The V gene is TRBV5-5, the J gene TRBJ1-6; perhaps TRBD1 as D (6 bases). V was trimmed by 3 bases and J by 4 bases, leaving 17 bases between them. CDR3 length equals 17 residues. In germline, CDR1 is SGHKS, CDR2 YYEKEE (reference sequence).

This clonotype was counted many times. J is TRBJ2-5 and V is TRBV12-3 or TRBV12-4; 9 bases are shared with TRBD1. The CDR3 sequence is 14 residues long. Trimming took 5 bases from V and 4 from J; bases not matched to a gene: 5. The CDR3 region has the DNA TGTGCCAGCAGTCACCTGACAGGGGGAGAGACCCAGTACTTC. It translates to CASSHLTGGETQYF.

This clonotype was seen ten or more times. The genes are TRBV2 and TRBJ2-1; possibly TRBD1 or TRBD2 for D (5 bases each). With 4 bases removed from V and 4 bases from J, the gap between germline ends came to 11 bases. In germline, CDR1 is SNHLY, CDR2 FYNNEI. The CDR3 is 14 residues long. The CDR3 spells CASSVIGAYNEQFF. CDR3 DNA: TGTGCCAGCAGTGTTATCGGGGCGTACAATGAGCAGTTCTTC. Variable domain in full (rest from reference TRBV2 and TRBJ2-1): EPEVTQTPSHQVTQMGQEVILRCVPISNHLYFYWYRQILGQKVEFLVSFYNNEISEKSEIFDDQFSVERPDGSNFTLKIRSTKLEDSAMYFCASSVIGAYNEQFFGPGTRLTVL.

This clonotype was seen a handful of times. The chain joins TRBV10-2 to TRBJ2-1; 7 positions agree with TRBD2. The CDR3 extends over 16 amino acids. Per germline, CDR1 WSHSY and CDR2 SAAADI. V lost 6 bases to trimming and J lost 5 bases; unmatched junction nucleotides: 13. In nucleotides, the CDR3 is TGCGCCAGCAGGGGTATATCGGGGGGTCGGAACAATGAGCAGTTCTTC. Translation gives CASRGISGGRNNEQFF.

This clonotype was seen many times. V gene TRBV7-8 combines with J gene TRBJ2-1; TRBD1 agrees at 11 bases. CDR3 size: 13 residues. Germline V gene lookup returns CDR1 SGHVS and CDR2 FQNEAQ. The ends lost 6 bases at V and 9 bases at J; junction bases unmatched: 4. The CDR3 coding sequence is TGTGCCAGCAGTAGGGGACAGGGGGTTGAGCAGTTCTTC. Its protein is CASSRGQGVEQFF.

This clonotype was recorded many times. The V call is TRBV5-1, the J call TRBJ1-1; 7 bases align to TRBD1. Germline V gene sequence: CDR1 SGHRS, CDR2 YFSETQ. Trimming at V came to 5 bases and at J to 1 base, leaving 8 bases not matched to a gene. The CDR3 is 15 amino acids. CDR3 DNA sequence: TGCGCCAGCAGACCAATGACAGGGACGAACACTGAAGCTTTCTTT. Protein: CASRPMTGTNTEAFF.

This clonotype was recorded a few times. The CDR3 sequence: CASSLEVAEGGNTIYF. DNA for the CDR3: TGTGCCAGCAGCTTAGAGGTCGCAGAAGGGGGAAACACCATATATTTT. The chain is built from TRBV7-6 and TRBJ1-3; D is uncertain. The germline CDR1 and CDR2 sequences are SGHVS and FNYEAQ. V was clipped by 1 base and J by 4 bases, with 14 bases between them. The CDR3 loop spans 16 amino acids.

The chain is built from TRBV14 and TRBJ2-1, with 8 bases aligning to TRBD1. Germline CDR1 reads SGHDN; CDR2 reads FVKESK. This CDR3 region has 18 residues. V was pared by 0 bases and J by 3 bases, with 10 bases of the junction left unmatched. The CDR3 DNA reads TGTGCCAGCAGCCAAGAGGGGGGCAGGACAGGGATCTACAATGAGCAGTTCTTC. Amino acids: CASSQEGGRTGIYNEQFF.

The V call is TRBV4-2, the J call TRBJ1-5, with a possible D match to TRBD1 (6 bases). There are 18 residues in the CDR3. V was clipped by 0 bases and J by 0 bases, with 15 bases between them. Germline V gene sequence: CDR1 LGHNA, CDR2 YNFKEQ. The chain's CDR3 is CASSQDLGQLYSNQPQHF. The CDR3 DNA reads TGTGCCAGCAGCCAAGATTTAGGACAGCTATATAGCAATCAGCCCCAGCATTTT.

This clonotype appeared a few times. The V gene is TRBV3-1, the J gene TRBJ2-7, with D perhaps matching TRBD2 (5 bases). V gave up 1 base and J gave up 6 bases, with 7 bases separating them. The CDR3 extends over 12 amino acids. Germline V gene lookup returns CDR1 LGHDT and CDR2 YNNKEL (reference sequence). CDR3 DNA sequence: TGTGCCAGCAGCCAAGGACGGGGCGAGCAGTACTTC. This codes for CASSQGRGEQYF.

This clonotype was found many times. The V call is TRBV3-1, the J call TRBJ2-4; D is undetermined. The CDR3 extends over 14 amino acids. V was shortened by 0 bases and J by 7 bases, with 10 bases between the two germline ends. Per the germline V gene, CDR1 is LGHDT and CDR2 is YNNKEL (reference sequence). The CDR3: CASSQEAGRNIQYF. The DNA of the CDR3 is TGTGCCAGCAGCCAAGAGGCAGGTCGGAACATTCAGTACTTC. The whole variable domain, filled in from reference TRBV3-1 and TRBJ2-4, reads DTAVSQTPKYLVTQMGNDKSIKCEQNLGHDTMYWYKQDSKKFLKIMFSYNNKELIINETVPNRFSPKSPDKAHLNLHINSLELGDSAVYFCASSQEAGRNIQYFGAGTRLSVL.

This chain connects TRBV5-4 to TRBJ2-1; D tentatively fits TRBD1 or TRBD2 (5 bases each). This CDR3 contains 14 residues. V lost 3 bases to trimming and J lost 6 bases, with 13 bases between them. Germline V gene lookup returns CDR1 SGHNT and CDR2 YYREEE (reference sequence). CDR3 DNA sequence: TGTGCCAGCAGCTCAGGGACGGATTTCAATGAGCAGTTCTTC. Protein sequence: CASSSGTDFNEQFF. Drawing the rest from reference TRBV5-4 and TRBJ2-1, the complete variable domain is ETGVTQSPTHLIKTRGQQVTLRCSSQSGHNTVSWYQQALGQGPQFIFQYYREEENGRGNFPPRFSGLQFPNYSSELNVNALELDDSALYLCASSSGTDFNEQFFGPGTRLTVL.

There are a few counts of this clonotype. In DNA form, the CDR3 reads TGTGCCAGCAGCACGGGACTAGCGGGGGGGTTCGTGGAGACCCAGTACTTC. Its translation: CASSTGLAGGFVETQYF. This sequence joins TRBV5-5 and TRBJ2-5; TRBD2 matches 16 bases. The germline V gene encodes CDR1 SGHKS and CDR2 YYEKEE (reference sequence). The length of the CDR3 is 17 residues. Trimming took 4 bases from V and 5 from J; bases not matched to a gene: 8. The full variable domain, completed using reference TRBV5-5 and TRBJ2-5, is DAGVTQSPTHLIKTRGQQVTLRCSPISGHKSVSWYQQVLGQGPQFIFQYYEKEERGRGNFPDRFSARQFPNYSSELNVNALLLGDSALYLCASSTGLAGGFVETQYFGPGTRLLVL.

This clonotype came up many times. The chain couples TRBV6-2 or TRBV6-3 to TRBJ2-5, with D perhaps matching TRBD1 (6 bases). This CDR3 is built from 15 residues. Germline CDR1 MNHEY, CDR2 SVGEGT. V gave up 2 bases and J gave up 5 bases, with 15 bases separating them. In nucleotides, the CDR3 is TGTGCCAGCAGTTACGGGGGCCAAACAGGGGAGACCCAGTACTTC. Its translation is CASSYGGQTGETQYF.

This clonotype was counted ten times or more. CDR3 nucleotides: TGTGCCAGCTCACCTGCTGCAGGAGCTACCTACGAGCAGTACTTC. It yields the protein CASSPAAGATYEQYF. This rearrangement joins TRBV18 to TRBJ2-7; no definite D call. With 3 bases removed from V and 2 bases from J, the gap between germline ends came to 14 bases. The germline V gene has CDR1 KGHSH and CDR2 LQKENI. The CDR3 contains 15 residues.

This clonotype was detected only a few times. The chain uses TRBV2 and TRBJ2-2, with D possibly being TRBD1 (6 bases). CDR1 is SNHLY, CDR2 FYNNEI, per germline. V gave up 11 bases and J gave up 5 bases, with 18 bases separating them. This CDR3 comprises 14 residues. CDR3 amino acids: CAARGRVVTGELFF. In DNA form, the CDR3 reads TGTGCCGCCAGGGGCAGGGTTGTGACCGGGGAGCTGTTTTTT.